This T cell receptor beta chain was sequenced for a study of shared clonotypes between healthy human individuals. Notes on this clone: Its antigen is unknown.

Method: immunoSEQ multiplex PCR; TCRdb's copy keeps in-frame clones and lacks some. The sample includes 600,000 to 750,000 clones, around 91% of them seen just once. General study results and limits: Only blood was sampled, and tissue TCR repertoires likely differ from blood ones.

The CDR3 runs 14 residues. CDR1 MNHEY and CDR2 SMNVEV come from the germline V gene (reference sequence). This receptor was identified in a man aged 18 to 35 in good health. Some clones in this sample may be carry-over from other donors' samples. Sequencing was performed on memory CD8+ T cells from PBMCs. Specified subset: CD45RO+ cells pooled with CCR7-negative TemRA cells. V gene TRBV27 combines with J gene TRBJ2-5, with 10 bases matching TRBD1. TRBJ2-7 explains the end of the DNA better; the J call may be wrong. CDR3 sequence reads: CASSLGQGSNEQYF. The CDR3, as DNA: TGTGCCAGCAGTTTGGGACAGGGGTCAAACGAGCAGTACTTC.